These 9 T cell receptor beta chains came from one sample sequenced in a study of T cells in pancreatic ductal adenocarcinoma. The repertoire was sequenced with immunoSEQ multiplex PCR; TCRdb's copy has only in-frame clones and lacks some. Of around 100,000 clones detected, roughly 96% appear once; the ten largest clones hold roughly 3.1%. No neoadjuvant therapy was given to the selected pancreatic ductal adenocarcinoma patients before their surgery. The sample was PBMCs. These receptors came from a human donor with pancreatic ductal adenocarcinoma.

This chain links TRBV7-2 with TRBJ2-3; TRBD1 aligns across 10 bases. The CDR3 consists of 15 residues. The germline gives CDR1 SGHTA, CDR2 FQGNSA. Trimming took 2 bases from V and 7 from J; bases not matched to a gene: 6. CDR3 amino acids: CASSLRRQGANTQYF. The DNA of the CDR3 is TGTGCCAGCAGCTTACGGAGACAGGGGGCGAATACGCAGTATTTT.

The chain employs TRBV7-7 and TRBJ2-5; weak D call: TRBD1 (6 bases). Germline CDR1 reads SSHAT; CDR2 reads FNYEAQ (reference sequence). There are 13 residues in the CDR3. V shed 2 bases and J shed 7 bases, with 11 bases lying between them. The CDR3 loop is CASSLQGLGTQYF. The CDR3, as DNA: TGTGCCAGCAGCTTACAGGGGTTGGGGACCCAGTACTTC.

The V call is TRBV7-6, the J call TRBJ2-3; D call uncertain. This CDR3 is 15 amino acids long. Germline CDR1 and CDR2: SGHVS and FNYEAQ. The germline V and J ends were trimmed by 1 base and 2 bases, with 10 bases remaining between them. CDR3 residues: CASSLGGGFTDTQYF. The CDR3 DNA follows: TGTGCCAGCAGCTTAGGTGGCGGCTTCACAGATACGCAGTATTTT.

This chain uses TRBV4-3 with TRBJ2-7; 7 bases are shared with TRBD2. V shed 0 bases, J shed 9 bases, and the junction held 17 bases outside the gene matches. Germline V lookup: CDR1 LGHNA, CDR2 YSLEER. The CDR3 totals 17 residues. CDR3 region: CASSQDGTVRGRAGQYF. The CDR3 coding sequence is TGCGCCAGCAGCCAAGATGGAACGGTTCGGGGGAGGGCCGGGCAGTACTTC.

The V call is TRBV27, the J call TRBJ2-1; D is perhaps TRBD1 (5 bases). Germline V CDR1 and CDR2: MNHEY, SMNVEV (reference sequence). This CDR3 contains 14 residues. V dropped 7 bases and J dropped 4 bases, with 14 bases sitting between them. CDR3 coding DNA: TGTGCCAGCAATCCCGAAAGGGGATACAATGAGCAGTTCTTC. Translation gives CASNPERGYNEQFF.

This chain joins TRBV2 and TRBJ1-1, with D perhaps matching TRBD1 (5 bases). The V gene lost 8 bases and the J gene lost 0 bases, with 19 bases spanning the gap. This CDR3 comprises 16 residues. Germline CDR1 SNHLY, CDR2 FYNNEI. CDR3 sequence: CASGRMLDSLNTEAFF. In DNA form, the CDR3 reads TGTGCCAGCGGAAGAATGTTAGACAGCTTGAACACTGAAGCTTTCTTT.

This chain joins TRBV4-2 and TRBJ2-2; D is unclear. Looked up from germline, CDR1 is LGHNA and CDR2 is YNFKEQ. The CDR3 covers 17 residues. The V end lost 1 base, the J end lost 2 bases, and 14 bases lay between the germline ends. Here the CDR3 DNA reads TGTGCCAGCAGCCAAGCCATCGACACGACCAACACCGGGGAGCTGTTTTTT. It codes for CASSQAIDTTNTGELFF.

The chain recombines TRBV4-1 with TRBJ1-5, with 8 bases matching TRBD1. This CDR3 comprises 15 residues. V trimming: 5 bases; J trimming: 3 bases; junction bases outside the gene matches: 6. The V gene's germline CDR1 is MGHRA and CDR2 YSYEKL. This chain's CDR3 is CASSTPGQVNQPQHF. As DNA, the CDR3 is TGCGCCAGCAGCACACCGGGACAGGTCAATCAGCCCCAGCATTTT.

The V and J genes are TRBV27 and TRBJ2-7, with 12 nucleotides matching TRBD2. V shed 1 base, J shed 3 bases, and the junction held 4 bases outside the gene matches. CDR3 length: 16 residues. Germline values: CDR1 MNHEY, CDR2 SMNVEV (reference sequence). DNA of the CDR3: TGTGCCAGCAGTTTATGGGCTAGCGGGAGGGACTACGAGCAGTACTTC. This gives the protein CASSLWASGRDYEQYF.